One and the same sample provided the 17 T cell receptor beta chains below, sequenced in a study of beta chain features in type 1 diabetes. Every bit of the isolated RNA underwent reverse transcription, so sequencing read expressed TCRB transcripts. Produced via immunoSEQ multiplex PCR; TCRdb's table is partial and in-frame only. The repertoire consists of 350,000 to 400,000 clones, with over 13% occurring once and the leading ten covering approximately 0.02%. Sequencing input: naive CD4+ T cells from blood. The receptor source for this set is a young woman in good health.

V and J are TRBV6-1 and TRBJ1-1; 7 bases match TRBD1. V was pared by 6 bases and J by 4 bases, with 8 bases of the junction left unmatched. Germline V gives CDR1 MNHNS, CDR2 SASEGT. This CDR3 spans 14 amino acids. CDR3 sequence (DNA): TGTGCCAGCAGACCGTTGACAGGGTCCACTGAAGCTTTCTTT. Its translation is CASRPLTGSTEAFF.

J is TRBJ2-7 and V is TRBV2, with TRBD1 matching over 9 bases. Per germline, CDR1 SNHLY and CDR2 FYNNEI. The ends lost 6 bases at V and 2 bases at J; junction bases unmatched: 5. CDR3 size: 14 residues. This CDR3 is CASRTGTGTYEQYF. The CDR3 DNA reads TGTGCCAGCAGAACCGGGACAGGGACCTACGAGCAGTACTTC.

This clone was observed a handful of times. This rearrangement joins TRBV14 to TRBJ2-1; the match to TRBD2 covers 7 bases. Germline CDR1 SGHDN, CDR2 FVKESK. The CDR3 sequence is 15 residues long. V shed 7 bases, J shed 0 bases, and the junction held 6 bases outside the gene matches. DNA of the CDR3: TGTGCCAGCAATCAAGCGGGGACCTCCTACAATGAGCAGTTCTTC. Its translation is CASNQAGTSYNEQFF. The whole variable domain, remainder taken from reference TRBV14 and TRBJ2-1, is EAGVTQFPSHSVIEKGQTVTLRCDPISGHDNLYWYRRVMGKEIKFLLHFVKESKQDESGMPNNRFLAERTGGTYSTLKVQPAELEDSGVYFCASNQAGTSYNEQFFGPGTRLTVL.

The chain carries TRBV6-5 and TRBJ1-3; 7 bases fit TRBD1. V dropped 2 bases and J dropped 4; count of bases not matched to a gene: 5. This CDR3 comprises 15 residues. CDR1 and CDR2 from the germline V gene are MNHEY and SVGAGI. The chain's CDR3 is CASSYTTGIGNTIYF. In DNA form, the CDR3 reads TGTGCCAGCAGTTACACGACAGGGATCGGAAACACCATATATTTT.

The chain is built from TRBV4-3 and TRBJ2-5, with 9 positions matching TRBD2. After removal of 4 bases from V and 4 bases from J, the junction contained 7 bases not matched to a gene. The CDR3 covers 15 residues. Germline V gives CDR1 LGHNA, CDR2 YSLEER. The CDR3 bases are TGCGCCAGCAGCCTCCGCGGGGGGGCCGGAGAGACCCAGTACTTC. Its translation is CASSLRGGAGETQYF.

This clone came up a few times. J is TRBJ2-1 and V is TRBV30; 10 nucleotides match TRBD2. The CDR3 contains 13 residues. The V segment lost 2 bases and the J segment 15 bases; nucleotides outside the gene matches: 10. The germline V gene has CDR1 GTSNPN and CDR2 SVGIG (reference sequence). CDR3 sequence: CAWSLRSGTSVFF. DNA of the CDR3: TGTGCCTGGAGTTTAAGGTCCGGGACTAGCGTGTTCTTC. The whole variable domain, filled in from reference TRBV30 and TRBJ2-1, reads SQTIHQWPATLVQPVGSPLSLECTVEGTSNPNLYWYRQAAGRGLQLLFYSVGIGQISSEVPQNLSASRPQDRQFILSSKKLLLSDSGFYLCAWSLRSGTSVFFGPGTRLTVL.

This clone was counted only a few times. The chain uses TRBV10-3 and TRBJ2-5; 7 bases fit TRBD1. This CDR3 contains 14 residues. Germline CDR1 is ENHRY and CDR2 is SYGVKD. V was pared by 6 bases and J by 1 base, with 5 bases of the junction left unmatched. CDR3 region: CAIRTTGIQETQYF. DNA for the CDR3: TGTGCCATCAGAACGACAGGGATCCAAGAGACCCAGTACTTC.

J is TRBJ1-2 and V is TRBV18, with unresolved D. The ends were cut back, 5 bases at V and 7 bases at J, with 11 bases in the middle. Looked up from germline, CDR1 is KGHSH and CDR2 is LQKENI. This CDR3 is built from 12 residues. The CDR3 reads CASSEAGSGYTF. CDR3 nucleotides: TGTGCCAGCTCAGAGGCCGGGTCTGGCTACACCTTC.

This clone appeared a single time. The V call is TRBV19, the J call TRBJ1-1; 7 nucleotides align to TRBD1. V was clipped by 3 bases and J by 8 bases; unmatched bases: 3. The CDR3 loop spans 12 amino acids. The V gene's germline CDR1 is LNHDA and CDR2 SQIVND (reference sequence). Here the CDR3 reads CASSIFRGEAFF. The CDR3 coding sequence is TGTGCCAGTAGTATCTTCAGGGGGGAAGCTTTCTTT.

With respect to this clone: Other DNA sequences of this sample code for an identical CDR3. The chain joins TRBV5-1 to TRBJ2-1; 10 positions agree with TRBD2. V trimming: 0 bases; J trimming: 9 bases; junction bases outside the gene matches: 3. Germline-derived CDR1 and CDR2 are SGHRS and YFSETQ. CDR3 length: 14 residues. CDR3 in DNA: TGCGCCAGCAGCTTGGGCCTAGCGGGAGTTGAGCAGTTCTTC. Its translation: CASSLGLAGVEQFF.

Only a few counts were recorded for this clone. This rearrangement joins TRBV11-1 to TRBJ2-7; D is ambiguous. V was clipped by 4 bases and J by 3 bases, with 4 bases between them. This CDR3 comprises 11 residues. Germline-derived CDR1 and CDR2 are SGHAT and FQDESV (reference sequence). CDR3 bases: TGTGCCAGCAGCTCCAACTACGAGCAGTACTTC. This gives the protein CASSSNYEQYF. Full variable domain (rest looked up from reference TRBV11-1 and TRBJ2-7): EAEVAQSPRYKITEKSQAVAFWCDPISGHATLYWYRQILGQGPELLVQFQDESVVDDSQLPKDRFSAERLKGVDSTLKIQPAELGDSAMYLCASSSNYEQYFGPGTRLTVT.

The CDR3 DNA follows: TGTGCCAGCAGTCCTCAAGGGGACACTGAAGCTTTCTTT. Protein product: CASSPQGDTEAFF. The rearrangement links TRBV2 to TRBJ1-1, with D possibly TRBD1 on 5 matching bases. Germline V gene lookup returns CDR1 SNHLY and CDR2 FYNNEI. The CDR3 loop spans 13 amino acids. The V end was cut by 5 bases, the J end by 3 bases, with 10 bases between.

This clone was seen only a few times. The J gene is TRBJ1-2, the V gene TRBV4-3; tentatively, D is TRBD1 (5 bases). Trimming removed 0 bases at V and 4 bases at J, with 9 bases between. CDR1 is LGHNA and CDR2 is YSLEER in the germline V gene. The CDR3 length is 14 residues. The CDR3 region is CASSQEGHRYGYTF. CDR3 DNA sequence: TGCGCCAGCAGCCAAGAGGGGCACCGCTATGGCTACACCTTC.

This chain joins TRBV29-1 and TRBJ2-5, with TRBD2 as a possible D gene (6 bases). Per germline, CDR1 SQVTM and CDR2 ANQGSEA. The CDR3 has 11 residues. V lost 7 bases and J 3 bases, leaving 9 bases between the germline ends. CDR3 in amino acids: CSATGEETQYF. The CDR3 DNA sequence: TGCAGCGCTACGGGGGAAGAGACCCAGTACTTC.

This clone has a handful of counts. The chain uses TRBV25-1 and TRBJ1-4; D is unclear. The CDR3 is 16 amino acids. V lost 2 bases, J lost 7 bases, and 17 bases lay in between. CDR1 and CDR2 (germline): MGHDK, SYGVNS. CDR3 sequence: CASSESEGAGTEKLFF. The CDR3 DNA is TGTGCCAGCAGTGAAAGTGAGGGAGCCGGTACTGAAAAACTGTTTTTT.

The chain uses TRBV25-1 and TRBJ2-1, with 9 nucleotides matching TRBD2. The V segment lost 2 bases and the J segment 8 bases; nucleotides outside the gene matches: 7. The germline gives CDR1 MGHDK, CDR2 SYGVNS. The CDR3 has 15 residues. CDR3 residues: CASSERAGGPDEQFF. CDR3 nucleotide sequence: TGTGCCAGCAGTGAAAGGGCGGGAGGGCCTGATGAGCAGTTCTTC.

The chain recombines TRBV9 with TRBJ2-2, with 12 bases lining up with TRBD1. The germline gives CDR1 SGDLS, CDR2 YYNGEE. CDR3 length: 16 residues. The V gene end was trimmed by 3 bases and the J gene end by 6 bases; junction bases not matched to a gene: 6. The CDR3 spells CASSGGQGALAGELFF. The CDR3 coding sequence is TGTGCCAGCAGCGGGGGACAGGGGGCGCTGGCCGGGGAGCTGTTTTTT.